This TCR beta chain is from a study of T cell responses to AZD1222 COVID-19 vaccine (dated by TCRdb to the early 2020s). General notes on the study: AZD1222 recipients with second doses at about 4 weeks or about 12 weeks were pooled, because spike-specific TCR depth and breadth did not differ between schedules. A total of 233 trial participants underwent TCR sequencing, of whom about 200 had received two doses of AZD1222 and some 25 had received two doses of the MenACWY control vaccine. Trial participants were enrolled by age into 18-55, 56-69 and 70-plus year subgroups, with roughly 160, 29 and 62 TCR-sequenced participants respectively. Overall results and qualifications from the work: Because no day 14 peak-response samples were available, repertoires were characterized only after the peak T cell response. A significant rise in spike-specific TCR breadth and depth was observed after two AZD1222 doses relative to day 0 and relative to MenACWY recipients. Conclusions about previously exposed vaccinees were limited because only a handful of AZD1222 recipients were SARS-CoV-2 seropositive at baseline. In the small 56-69-year group, the increase in depth fell short of significance, most likely because of low power. Reportedly, almost half of the unique spike-specific TCRs recognized epitopes lying outside the regions that are mutated in the B.1.351 and B.1.1.7 variants. The vaccine-associated CD4 TCRs covered the entire spike protein, and the dominant responses fell in regions 160-218 and 743-854. Participants were mostly white British and included more females than males, and it was suggested by the authors that clonal diversity may have been underestimated.

Taken from cysteine to phenylalanine, the CDR3 has 15 residues. Left in the record is the CDR3 DNA by itself, 45 bases read in frame from the first base. As encoded in the germline V gene, CDR1 is MNHEY while CDR2 is SVGAGI. At the junction V is shortened by 8 bases and J by 6 bases, with 17 bases in between. Regarding this clone: The target of this receptor is not known. No much larger clone exists at a distance of one base, and base qualities are not known.

Explained via the paper, the time point label denotes: baseline before first vaccination. Samples from vaccinated people were obtained from the UK trials COV001 and COV002, which included a single-blind randomized controlled phase 2/3 trial of AZD1222 (ChAdOx1 nCoV-19) in healthy adults. Trial participant PBMC samples were collected at day 0 and day 28 after the second dose for TCRbeta chain sequencing. The CDR3 regions of human TCRbeta chains were analyzed by immunosequencing. Processing in the source paper ran as follows. TCRs in the repertoires were matched against a reference library of SARS-CoV-2-specific TCRs that had been generated with the MIRA antigen-specificity platform. Breadth meant the fraction of unique TCRs that were SARS-CoV-2-associated, whereas depth meant the fraction of total T cells that were SARS-CoV-2-associated. Using the MIRA data, each spike-specific TCR was assigned both to the spike region to which the TCR was reactive and to a CD4 or CD8 class. Log10-transformed breadth and depth values were compared by one-way ANOVA with Sidak's multiple comparisons tests. The table comes from immuneACCESS by way of TCRdb, which keeps in-frame sequences with V and J called. Part of the clones is missing from these tables; in studies checked, under half for an unresolved V gene and the rest for unknown reasons. V and J calls and clone size are given by that table; D and trimming were obtained from the DNA. The sample table contains some 150,000 clones; only one count was recorded for roughly 91% of them. The ten largest clones represent 1.5% to 2% of the sample.

This clonotype originated in an adult in good health. Recombination linked TRBV6-5 to TRBJ1-6; TRBD1 is a possible D gene, resting on 5 matching bases. The sequenced sample was peripheral blood, obtained on day 0 of AZD1222 vaccination. The bases read TGTGCCAGCGCCTGGGAGGGGTTCGCTAATTCACCCCTCCACTTT. Translated, this is CASAWEGFANSPLHF.